The rows below give T cell receptor beta chains drawn from one sample of a study of cytomegalovirus exposure and HLA in healthy donors. Sequencing used immunoSEQ multiplex PCR; TCRdb keeps in-frame clones, though not all of them. This table has under 90,000 clones, 70% to 80% appearing once. The material sequenced was PBMCs. The receptors stem from a man aged 40-49 years in good health and CMV-seropositive. CDR3s include the opening cysteine and the closing phenylalanine or tryptophan. Each record gives: J gene, D gene, V gene, CDR3 protein. D genes are given only for firm matches.

j_gene: TRBJ2-3
d_gene: NA
v_gene: TRBV9
CDR3aa: CASSPRGLDTQYF

j_gene: TRBJ1-4
d_gene: TRBD1
v_gene: TRBV16
CDR3aa: CASSPGTGGTNEKLFF

j_gene: TRBJ2-7
d_gene: NA
v_gene: TRBV28
CDR3aa: CASSLSQVAYEQYF

j_gene: TRBJ2-7
d_gene: TRBD1
v_gene: TRBV30
CDR3aa: CAWTGGDEQYF

j_gene: TRBJ2-7
d_gene: TRBD1
v_gene: TRBV6-5
CDR3aa: CASSVRQGHEQYF

j_gene: TRBJ2-5
d_gene: TRBD2
v_gene: TRBV11-1
CDR3aa: CASRYLGLRAEETQYF

j_gene: TRBJ2-7
d_gene: TRBD1
v_gene: TRBV7-9
CDR3aa: CASSAQGIGYEQYF

j_gene: TRBJ1-2
d_gene: NA
v_gene: TRBV6-1
CDR3aa: CASSLYRVGTDGYTF

j_gene: TRBJ2-3
d_gene: NA
v_gene: TRBV4-2
CDR3aa: CASSQYNQRTDTQYF

j_gene: TRBJ2-7
d_gene: NA
v_gene: TRBV6-1
CDR3aa: CASRDFSYEQYF

j_gene: NA
d_gene: NA
v_gene: TRBV18
CDR3aa: CASSPQLSYEQYF

j_gene: TRBJ2-1
d_gene: TRBD1
v_gene: TRBV6-5
CDR3aa: CASNRGNEQFF

j_gene: TRBJ2-2
d_gene: NA
v_gene: TRBV5-4
CDR3aa: CASSLGGPTDTGELFF

j_gene: TRBJ2-7
d_gene: TRBD2
v_gene: TRBV30
CDR3aa: CAWIPLGGSSYEQYF

j_gene: TRBJ2-3
d_gene: NA
v_gene: TRBV11-3
CDR3aa: CASSLDGPGPRQAHTQYF

j_gene: TRBJ1-1
d_gene: NA
v_gene: TRBV5-3
CDR3aa: CARSLFKSADTEAFF

j_gene: TRBJ2-4
d_gene: NA
v_gene: TRBV11-2
CDR3aa: CASSLGDGRTKNIQYF

j_gene: TRBJ2-1
d_gene: NA
v_gene: TRBV5-1
CDR3aa: CASSLGGSYNEQFF

j_gene: TRBJ2-3
d_gene: TRBD2
v_gene: TRBV29-1
CDR3aa: CSVEDWASGGAGDTQYF

j_gene: TRBJ1-5
d_gene: TRBD1
v_gene: TRBV19
CDR3aa: CASSPLTGWSNQPQHF

j_gene: TRBJ2-5
d_gene: NA
v_gene: TRBV5-5
CDR3aa: CASSLGSRQETQYF

j_gene: TRBJ2-1
d_gene: NA
v_gene: TRBV7-7
CDR3aa: CASSPIAVLSHNEQFF

j_gene: TRBJ1-3
d_gene: NA
v_gene: TRBV27
CDR3aa: CASKGAGSSGNTIYF

j_gene: TRBJ2-7
d_gene: TRBD1
v_gene: TRBV5-4
CDR3aa: CASSLDRGGVQYF

j_gene: TRBJ2-7
d_gene: TRBD1
v_gene: TRBV19
CDR3aa: CAGTPGQGRWQQYF

j_gene: TRBJ2-5
d_gene: TRBD1
v_gene: TRBV15
CDR3aa: CATSRGQLQETQYF

j_gene: TRBJ2-3
d_gene: NA
v_gene: TRBV5-6
CDR3aa: CASSLEGQYTDTQYF

j_gene: TRBJ2-7
d_gene: NA
v_gene: TRBV6-1
CDR3aa: CASSDQPGFYEQYF

j_gene: TRBJ2-6
d_gene: NA
v_gene: TRBV27
CDR3aa: CASSLSGANVLTF

j_gene: TRBJ2-1
d_gene: TRBD2
v_gene: TRBV11-3
CDR3aa: CASSLDRGRWNEQFF

j_gene: TRBJ2-7
d_gene: TRBD2
v_gene: TRBV11-2
CDR3aa: CASSSFIAGGQYEQYF

j_gene: TRBJ2-5
d_gene: TRBD1
v_gene: TRBV10-3
CDR3aa: CATTGDQETQYF

j_gene: TRBJ2-7
d_gene: NA
v_gene: TRBV28
CDR3aa: CASSSLAVSYEQYF

j_gene: TRBJ2-3
d_gene: TRBD2
v_gene: TRBV7-3
CDR3aa: CASSLLSKRESTDTQYF

j_gene: TRBJ2-5
d_gene: TRBD2
v_gene: TRBV4-2
CDR3aa: CASSSGTSGRSNPQETQYF

j_gene: TRBJ1-4
d_gene: TRBD1
v_gene: TRBV28
CDR3aa: CASSYDRGRREKLFF

j_gene: TRBJ2-1
d_gene: NA
v_gene: TRBV28
CDR3aa: CASSSLVTNNEQFF

j_gene: TRBJ1-5
d_gene: NA
v_gene: TRBV27
CDR3aa: CASTGGSNQPQHF

j_gene: TRBJ1-3
d_gene: TRBD1
v_gene: TRBV5-1
CDR3aa: CASSLGGGEGNTIYF

j_gene: TRBJ1-5
d_gene: NA
v_gene: TRBV15
CDR3aa: CATSRYGAQANSNQPQHF

j_gene: TRBJ1-2
d_gene: TRBD1
v_gene: TRBV28
CDR3aa: CASRTQGAHGYTF

j_gene: TRBJ2-3
d_gene: NA
v_gene: TRBV6-1
CDR3aa: CASPPASMPTDTQYF

j_gene: TRBJ1-1
d_gene: NA
v_gene: TRBV28
CDR3aa: CASSLIESNTEAFF

j_gene: TRBJ1-2
d_gene: TRBD1
v_gene: TRBV27
CDR3aa: CASSPRTGTSGYTF

j_gene: TRBJ2-3
d_gene: TRBD2
v_gene: TRBV2
CDR3aa: CASKGTSGNTQYF

j_gene: TRBJ1-2
d_gene: TRBD1
v_gene: TRBV15
CDR3aa: CAAGTGGSNSYTF

j_gene: TRBJ2-7
d_gene: TRBD1
v_gene: TRBV14
CDR3aa: CASSQVTGKSYEQYF

j_gene: TRBJ1-2
d_gene: NA
v_gene: TRBV5-4
CDR3aa: CASSLDDGGYTF